One and the same sample provided the 28 T cell receptor beta chains below, sequenced in a study of T cell responses to AZD1222 COVID-19 vaccine. Some clones are missing from TCRdb's copy, which holds only in-frame ones; the method was immunoSEQ multiplex PCR. The sample has approximately 120,000 clones, approximately 89% seen once. Specimen: peripheral blood, collected on day 0 of AZD1222 vaccination. These receptors came from an adult in good health.

The chain carries TRBV4-1 and TRBJ2-5; D possibly corresponds to TRBD2 (6 bases). V was cut by 0 bases and J by 0 bases, with 8 bases left in between. CDR3 length: 15 amino acids. Germline loops: CDR1 MGHRA, CDR2 YSYEKL. The CDR3 region is CASSQERDYQETQYF. In DNA, the CDR3 is TGCGCCAGCAGCCAAGAAAGGGACTACCAAGAGACCCAGTACTTC.

The CDR3: CASSLGVSGYTF. The CDR3 DNA follows: TGTGCCAGCAGCTTAGGCGTCAGTGGCTACACCTTC. The chain employs TRBV11-3 and TRBJ1-2; D is unresolved. CDR1 and CDR2 (germline): SGHNT, YENEEA. The CDR3 length is 12 residues. V shed 1 base and J shed 7 bases, with 7 bases lying between them.

This rearrangement joins TRBV6-5 to TRBJ2-1, with unresolved D. This CDR3 spans 14 amino acids. Deletions cut 7 bases from V and 5 bases from J, with 15 bases between. Germline loops: CDR1 MNHEY, CDR2 SVGAGI. DNA for the CDR3: TGTGCCAGCACACTCACAAGGACGGACAATGAGCAGTTCTTC. Amino acids: CASTLTRTDNEQFF.

The CDR3 reads CASSLWSYNEQFF. CDR3 coding DNA: TGTGCCAGCAGTTTATGGTCCTACAATGAGCAGTTCTTC. This rearrangement joins TRBV28 to TRBJ2-1; D is undetermined. There are 13 residues in the CDR3. CDR1 and CDR2 from the germline V gene are MDHEN and SYDVKM. The V gene lost 0 bases and the J gene lost 1 base, with 1 base spanning the gap.

J is TRBJ2-7 and V is TRBV24-1; perhaps TRBD1 as D (5 bases). This CDR3 is 14 amino acids long. Between the trimmed V and J ends, which lost 3 bases and 0 bases, there was a span of 8 bases. CDR1 is KGHDR and CDR2 is SFDVKD in the germline V gene. In nucleotides, the CDR3 is TGTGCCACCAGTGATGGGCAGGGCTCCTACGAGCAGTACTTC. The encoded protein is CATSDGQGSYEQYF.

V is TRBV11-3 and J is TRBJ2-3, with 10 bases aligning to TRBD2. V lost 0 bases to trimming and J lost 14 bases; unmatched junction nucleotides: 5. This CDR3 has 13 amino acids. Germline V lookup: CDR1 SGHNT, CDR2 YENEEA. Here the CDR3 DNA reads TGTGCCAGCAGCTTAGAAGCGGGAGGGCCTTGGTATTTT. Translated, it gives CASSLEAGGPWYF.

The gene calls are TRBV6-5 and TRBJ2-5; D is uncertain. Between the trimmed V and J ends, which lost 6 bases and 2 bases, there was a span of 10 bases. CDR1 MNHEY and CDR2 SVGAGI come from the germline V gene. The CDR3 loop spans 13 amino acids. The CDR3 coding sequence is TGTGCCAGCAGCCACAGAATACAAGAGACCCAGTACTTC. Its translation: CASSHRIQETQYF.

The chain recombines TRBV11-2 with TRBJ1-2; no definite D call. V was trimmed by 0 bases and J by 3 bases, leaving 5 bases between them. CDR3 length: 13 residues. Germline values: CDR1 SGHAT, CDR2 FQNNGV. As DNA, the CDR3 is TGTGCCAGCAGCTTAGATCCGTACTATGGCTACACCTTC. Residues: CASSLDPYYGYTF.

This chain joins TRBV11-3 and TRBJ2-1, with 8 bases aligning to TRBD1. The germline V gene has CDR1 SGHNT and CDR2 YENEEA. This CDR3 is built from 14 residues. After removal of 2 bases from V and 7 bases from J, the junction contained 4 bases not matched to a gene. The CDR3 protein is CASSLQGARNEQFF. In DNA form, the CDR3 reads TGTGCCAGCAGCTTACAGGGGGCGCGTAATGAGCAGTTCTTC.

This clone was counted once. V is TRBV28 and J is TRBJ1-1; D not certain. CDR3 size: 15 residues. The V end was cut by 0 bases, the J end by 0 bases, with 8 bases between. Germline loops: CDR1 MDHEN, CDR2 SYDVKM. The CDR3 bases are TGTGCCAGCAGTTTATGGGGAGTAATGAACACTGAAGCTTTCTTT. Protein product: CASSLWGVMNTEAFF.

This chain joins TRBV3-1 (or the pseudogene TRBV3-2) and TRBJ2-1, with 10 bases that match TRBD2. V shed 7 bases, J shed 9 bases, and the junction held 12 bases outside the gene matches. The CDR3 covers 15 residues. The germline V gene has CDR1 LGHDT and CDR2 YNNKEL (reference sequence). The CDR3 nucleotides read TGTGCCAGCACCCTACAAAGCGGGAGGGCAAGTGAGCAGTTCTTC. It specifies CASTLQSGRASEQFF.

The rearrangement uses TRBV4-2 and TRBJ1-1; weak D call: TRBD1 (5 bases). In germline, CDR1 is LGHNA, CDR2 YNFKEQ. The V and J ends lost 0 bases and 1 base respectively, with 6 bases between them. The CDR3 consists of 14 residues. CDR3 in DNA: TGTGCCAGCAGCCAAGACAGGGCGAACACTGAAGCTTTCTTT. Encoded protein: CASSQDRANTEAFF.

The CDR3 here is CATSRDGWDLYEQYF. The CDR3, as DNA: TGTGCCACCAGCAGAGATGGGTGGGATCTCTACGAGCAGTACTTC. This chain uses TRBV15 with TRBJ2-7, with D unclear. The V gene lost 0 bases and the J gene lost 3 bases, with 12 bases spanning the gap. In germline, CDR1 is LNHNV, CDR2 YYDKDF (reference sequence). There are 15 residues in the CDR3.

J is TRBJ2-1 and V is TRBV14; TRBD2 agrees at 9 bases. This CDR3 contains 15 residues. The trim removed 3 bases at V and 6 bases at J, leaving 6 bases unmatched. Germline loops: CDR1 SGHDN, CDR2 FVKESK. CDR3 region: CASSQIAGVANEQFF. The CDR3 nucleotides read TGTGCCAGCAGCCAGATAGCGGGAGTCGCCAATGAGCAGTTCTTC.

The chain carries TRBV28 and TRBJ2-7; D remains ambiguous. Germline V lookup: CDR1 MDHEN, CDR2 SYDVKM. V lost 6 bases and J lost 4, with 7 bases in between. The CDR3 sequence is 11 residues long. The CDR3 is CASRNSYEQYF. The DNA of the CDR3 is TGTGCCAGCAGAAACAGTTACGAGCAGTACTTC.

V is TRBV29-1 and J is TRBJ1-1; 10 nucleotides agree with TRBD1. The CDR3 loop spans 15 amino acids. V shed 6 bases, J shed 13 bases, and the junction held 20 bases outside the gene matches. Looked up from germline, CDR1 is SQVTM and CDR2 is ANQGSEA. In DNA, the CDR3 is TGCAGCGTCCCGACCGGGACAGGGGATTTGAAGGCGGGTTTCTTT. It translates to CSVPTGTGDLKAGFF.

The chain joins TRBV3-1 (or the pseudogene TRBV3-2) to TRBJ1-1, with unresolved D. CDR1 and CDR2 from the germline V gene are LGHDT and YNNKEL (reference sequence). The CDR3 runs 17 residues. Trimming took 3 bases from V and 3 from J, leaving 20 bases between them. CDR3 in DNA: TGTGCCAGCAGCCAGCACCCTTGGAGGGTACGGGACACTGAAGCTTTCTTT. This gives the protein CASSQHPWRVRDTEAFF.

This chain joins TRBV7-8 and TRBJ1-5; tentative D call: TRBD1 (5 bases). Trimming removed 5 bases at V and 5 bases at J, with 10 bases between. Germline values: CDR1 SGHVS, CDR2 FQNEAQ. The CDR3 extends over 13 amino acids. The CDR3, as DNA: TGTGCCAGCAGCCATCAGGGCGATCAGCCCCAGCATTTT. It codes for CASSHQGDQPQHF.

The CDR3 DNA reads TGTGCCAGCAGTTTAATGGCCCCCTTTCGTGATGGAGTTACCGGGGAGCTGTTTTTT. As protein: CASSLMAPFRDGVTGELFF. The chain has TRBV27 and TRBJ2-2; D call uncertain. The CDR3 spans 19 residues. Germline CDR1 and CDR2: MNHEY and SMNVEV (reference sequence). V gave up 2 bases and J gave up 5 bases, with 24 bases separating them.

The chain couples TRBV27 to TRBJ1-6, with D unclear. V gave up 2 bases and J gave up 0 bases, with 14 bases separating them. The CDR3 has 18 residues. Looked up from germline, CDR1 is MNHEY and CDR2 is SMNVEV (reference sequence). The CDR3 protein is CASSLVASLTSYNSPLHF. As DNA, the CDR3 is TGTGCCAGCAGTTTAGTGGCCAGCCTCACCTCCTATAATTCACCCCTCCACTTT.

This clone was observed a single time. The rearrangement uses TRBV3-1 (or the pseudogene TRBV3-2) and TRBJ1-3; D is undetermined. V was pared by 1 base and J by 0 bases, with 7 bases between. This CDR3 spans 15 amino acids. The V gene's germline CDR1 is LGHDT and CDR2 YNNKEL (reference sequence). Here the CDR3 reads CASSQGRSSGNTIYF. The CDR3, as DNA: TGTGCCAGCAGCCAAGGACGATCCTCTGGAAACACCATATATTTT.

This rearrangement joins TRBV5-4 to TRBJ2-2, with a tentative D call TRBD1 (5 bases). Germline CDR1 and CDR2: SGHNT and YYREEE (reference sequence). This CDR3 comprises 15 residues. Trimming shortened V by 0 bases and J by 4 bases, and 10 bases separated the two germline ends. The CDR3 region is CASSLGQGGTGELFF. The CDR3 nucleotides read TGTGCCAGCAGCTTGGGGCAGGGTGGCACCGGGGAGCTGTTTTTT. Looking up the rest from reference TRBV5-4 and TRBJ2-2 gives the full variable domain: ETGVTQSPTHLIKTRGQQVTLRCSSQSGHNTVSWYQQALGQGPQFIFQYYREEENGRGNFPPRFSGLQFPNYSSELNVNALELDDSALYLCASSLGQGGTGELFFGEGSRLTVL.

This clone was recorded once. The V and J genes are TRBV20-1 and TRBJ1-5; D not resolved. V was clipped by 5 bases and J by 9 bases, with 8 bases between them. The length of the CDR3 is 10 residues. Germline V CDR1 and CDR2: DFQATT, SNEGSKA (reference sequence). The DNA of the CDR3 is TGCAGTGCTGAAGTCCTGCCCCAGCATTTT. Encoded protein: CSAEVLPQHF.

The chain carries TRBV29-1 and TRBJ1-2, with 12 positions matching TRBD1. This CDR3 contains 12 residues. V shed 6 bases and J 8 bases; nucleotides not matched to a gene: 4. CDR1 SQVTM and CDR2 ANQGSEA come from the germline V gene. For the CDR3, the DNA is TGCAGCGTAGCGGGACAGGGGGCGGGCTACACCTTC. Protein product: CSVAGQGAGYTF.

The chain has TRBV5-1 and TRBJ2-1; 8 bases line up with TRBD1. CDR3 length equals 15 residues. The germline gives CDR1 SGHRS, CDR2 YFSETQ. The V and J ends lost 1 base and 5 bases, in that order; junction bases with no gene match: 5. In DNA, the CDR3 is TGCGCCAGCAGCTTGAGAGGACAGGGAGACAATGAGCAGTTCTTC. This gives the protein CASSLRGQGDNEQFF.

The chain links TRBV24-1 to TRBJ1-5; D uncertain. The CDR3 contains 14 residues. The V and J ends lost 5 bases and 5 bases respectively, with 12 bases between them. CDR1 KGHDR and CDR2 SFDVKD come from the germline V gene. The CDR3: CATSGQETHQPQHF. CDR3 DNA sequence: TGTGCCACCAGTGGCCAAGAAACTCATCAGCCCCAGCATTTT.

CDR3 DNA sequence: TGTGCCTGGAGTGTACAAGGTGAAAAACTGTTTTTT. Translation: CAWSVQGEKLFF. J is TRBJ1-4 and V is TRBV30; no reliable D call. Trimming left V 0 bases short and J 7 bases short, with 6 bases between. CDR1 is GTSNPN and CDR2 is SVGIG in the germline V gene (reference sequence). The CDR3 consists of 12 residues.

The chain couples TRBV5-1 to TRBJ1-2; 8 positions match TRBD1. V lost 0 bases, J lost 2 bases, and 6 bases stayed unmatched. The CDR3 consists of 16 residues. Germline CDR1 SGHRS, CDR2 YFSETQ. The CDR3 coding sequence is TGCGCCAGCAGCTTGGATCCTAGGACAGGGAACTATGGCTACACCTTC. This gives the protein CASSLDPRTGNYGYTF. The variable domain in full, completed from reference TRBV5-1 and TRBJ1-2, reads KAGVTQTPRYLIKTRGQQVTLSCSPISGHRSVSWYQQTPGQGLQFLFEYFSETQRNKGNFPGRFSGRQFSNSRSEMNVSTLELGDSALYLCASSLDPRTGNYGYTFGSGTRLTVV.